These T cell receptor beta chains were read from a single sample in a study of blood T cells in healthy people across ages. MiXCR, run by TCRdb on the 5' RACE reads, gives a single entry per CDR3 protein. The sample holds about 940,000 distinct CDR3 sequences, about 48% seen once. The sample comprised blood. The receptors here all came from a man under 40 in good health. Both conserved end residues are part of each CDR3. Fields, in order: V gene, D gene, J gene, clone size, CDR3 protein, CDR3 DNA. A D gene is named only where the DNA matches it firmly. Clone size is given for some rows only: seen once, a few or many times, or a class if the clone is expanded.

TRBV4-1	.	TRBJ1-2	few	CASSQEPQTNYGYTF	TGCGCCAGCAGCCAAGAACCACAGACTAACTATGGCTACACCTTC
TRBV7-2	TRBD1	TRBJ2-5	few	CASSSMPPGTGETQYF	TGTGCCAGCAGTTCAATGCCTCCCGGGACAGGCGAGACCCAGTACTTC
TRBV3-1	TRBD2	TRBJ2-7	.	CASSPSGRAGEQYF	TGTGCCAGCAGCCCTAGCGGGAGGGCCGGCGAGCAGTACTTC
TRBV12-5	TRBD1	TRBJ2-3	many	CASGPGQANTDTQYF	TGTGCTAGTGGTCCAGGACAGGCCAACACAGATACGCAGTATTTT
TRBV20-1	.	TRBJ2-7	few	CSARSRVMSYEQYF	TGCAGTGCTAGATCACGGGTAATGTCCTACGAGCAGTACTTC
TRBV29-1	.	TRBJ1-1	.	CSVGDSGAFF	TGCAGCGTTGGTGACAGCGGAGCTTTCTTT
TRBV20-1	TRBD1	TRBJ2-1	once	CSARPSTGGSYNEQFF	TGCAGTGCTAGACCATCGACAGGGGGCTCCTACAATGAGCAGTTCTTC
TRBV6-6	.	TRBJ1-2	few	CASRSGGVESGYTF	TGTGCCAGCAGGTCTGGGGGGGTAGAGAGTGGCTACACCTTC
TRBV27	.	TRBJ1-4	.	CASSLVGRGEKLFF	TGTGCCAGCAGTTTAGTAGGGCGGGGTGAAAAACTGTTTTTT
TRBV5-1	.	TRBJ2-7	.	CASSAPQSYEQYF	TGCGCCAGCAGCGCCCCTCAATCCTACGAGCAGTACTTC
TRBV28	TRBD1	TRBJ1-2	few	CASTSRGLGYGYTF	TGTGCCAGCACCTCTAGGGGGCTTGGCTATGGCTACACCTTC
TRBV27	TRBD1	TRBJ2-7	.	CASSVGTAPDEQYF	TGTGCCAGCAGTGTAGGGACAGCGCCTGACGAGCAGTACTTC
TRBV5-6	.	TRBJ2-7	.	CASSSGWTPEQYF	TGTGCCAGCAGCTCCGGGTGGACACCGGAGCAGTACTTC
TRBV6-6	TRBD1	TRBJ1-6	few	CAGSDGTGMSPLHF	TGTGCCGGTTCGGACGGGACAGGGATGTCACCCCTCCACTTT
TRBV5-1	.	TRBJ2-1	many	CASTNAAGNNEQFF	TGCGCCAGCACCAATGCCGCCGGGAACAATGAGCAGTTCTTC
TRBV12-3/TRBV12-4	TRBD1	TRBJ2-7	few	CASSSRDRGLYEQYF	TGTGCCAGCAGTTCCAGGGACAGGGGGCTCTACGAGCAGTACTTC
TRBV24-1	.	TRBJ2-1	.	CATSGDPEQFF	TGTGCCACCAGTGGCGACCCAGAGCAGTTCTTC
TRBV27	.	TRBJ1-2	.	CASRPRGGVHGYTF	TGTGCCAGCAGACCCAGGGGAGGGGTCCATGGCTACACCTTC
TRBV6-6	.	TRBJ2-7	.	CASSWGSGRNEQYF	TGTGCCAGCAGTTGGGGCTCCGGCCGAAACGAGCAGTACTTC
TRBV7-2	.	TRBJ2-5	few	CASSVEAYQETQYF	TGTGCCAGCAGCGTAGAGGCGTACCAAGAGACCCAGTACTTC
TRBV7-9	TRBD2	TRBJ2-7	.	CASSPTTSGDYEQYF	TGTGCCAGCAGCCCTACGACTAGCGGAGACTACGAGCAGTACTTC
TRBV2	.	TRBJ2-2	.	CASSGQGVTGELFF	TGTGCCAGCAGTGGCCAGGGTGTAACCGGGGAGCTGTTTTTT
TRBV20-1	TRBD1	TRBJ1-1	.	CSARGGRGYTEAFF	TGCAGTGCGAGAGGGGGCAGGGGGTACACTGAAGCTTTCTTT
TRBV20-1	TRBD1	TRBJ2-7	few	CSAVGGQGYEQYF	TGCAGTGCTGTGGGGGGACAGGGCTACGAGCAGTACTTC
TRBV12-3/TRBV12-4	.	TRBJ2-5	once	CASSHGGPETQYF	TGTGCCAGCAGTCATGGAGGGCCGGAGACCCAGTACTTC
TRBV12-3/TRBV12-4	.	TRBJ2-5	.	CASRTNRGETQYF	TGTGCCAGCAGGACAAATCGTGGGGAGACCCAGTACTTC
TRBV6-5	.	TRBJ2-7	.	CASSTRSYEQYF	TGTGCCAGCAGTACGCGGTCCTACGAGCAGTACTTC
TRBV29-1	TRBD1	TRBJ2-1	few	CSVDGTGVNEQFF	TGCAGCGTTGATGGGACAGGGGTCAATGAGCAGTTCTTC
TRBV12-3/TRBV12-4	TRBD2	TRBJ2-1	few	CASSLGAGGLNEQFF	TGTGCCAGCAGTTTAGGAGCGGGGGGGCTTAATGAGCAGTTCTTC
TRBV7-9	.	TRBJ1-2	.	CASSPGSTLWASGYTF	TGTGCCAGCAGCCCAGGGTCCACCCTGTGGGCTAGTGGCTACACCTTC
TRBV7-8	.	TRBJ2-1	.	CASSLSLEEFF	TGTGCCAGCAGCCTTAGTCTTGAGGAGTTCTTC
TRBV20-1	.	TRBJ2-7	many	CSAAPRTTPYEQYF	TGCAGTGCTGCCCCCCGGACTACCCCCTACGAGCAGTACTTC
TRBV5-1	.	TRBJ2-7	few	CASSYYEGPIGEQYF	TGCGCCAGCAGCTACTATGAGGGTCCTATCGGCGAGCAGTACTTC
TRBV25-1	TRBD1	TRBJ1-6	.	CASSAGTGGHSPLHF	TGTGCCAGCAGTGCCGGTACAGGGGGGCATTCACCCCTCCACTTT
TRBV4-1	TRBD2	TRBJ2-5	.	CASSQEGLAGGETQYF	TGCGCCAGCAGCCAAGAAGGGCTAGCGGGGGGAGAGACCCAGTACTTC
TRBV10-3	TRBD1	TRBJ2-3	few	CAISEGDRPTDTQYF	TGTGCCATCAGCGAAGGGGACAGACCCACAGATACGCAGTATTTT
TRBV5-4	.	TRBJ1-6	.	CASSPKGGNNSPLHF	TGTGCCAGCAGCCCAAAAGGGGGAAATAATTCACCCCTCCACTTT
TRBV7-9	.	TRBJ1-1	.	CASTGVEVIIAEAFF	TGTGCCAGCACCGGGGTCGAGGTGATTATCGCTGAAGCTTTCTTT
TRBV20-1	.	TRBJ2-5	.	CSAIGDEGVVLWETQYF	TGCAGTGCTATAGGGGACGAGGGGGTCGTATTATGGGAGACCCAGTACTTC
TRBV9	TRBD2	TRBJ2-1	.	CASSVDSGRVYNEQFF	TGTGCCAGCAGCGTAGATAGCGGGAGGGTCTACAATGAGCAGTTCTTC
TRBV7-9	.	TRBJ2-4	.	CASSLRGVGDIQYF	TGTGCCAGCAGCTTAAGAGGGGTGGGGGACATTCAGTACTTC